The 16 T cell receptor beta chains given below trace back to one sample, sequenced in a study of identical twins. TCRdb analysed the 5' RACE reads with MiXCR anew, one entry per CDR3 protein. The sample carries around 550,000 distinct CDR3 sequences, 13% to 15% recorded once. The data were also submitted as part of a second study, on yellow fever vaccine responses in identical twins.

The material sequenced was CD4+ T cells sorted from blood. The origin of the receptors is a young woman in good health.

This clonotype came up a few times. The CDR3 region has the DNA TGCGCCAGCGGAACGGGACAACCGACGCAAGAGACCCAGTACTTC. Protein sequence: CASGTGQPTQETQYF. The V call is TRBV5-1, the J call TRBJ2-5, with a weak D call TRBD1 (6 bases). Germline-derived CDR1 and CDR2 are SGHRS and YFSETQ. This CDR3 contains 15 residues. Between the trimmed V and J ends, which lost 7 bases and 2 bases, there was a span of 18 bases.

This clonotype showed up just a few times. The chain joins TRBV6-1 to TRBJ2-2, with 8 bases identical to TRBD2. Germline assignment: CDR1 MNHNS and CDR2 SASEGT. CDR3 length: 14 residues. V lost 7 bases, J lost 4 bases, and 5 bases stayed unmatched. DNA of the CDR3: TGTGCCAGCAAACTAGCGGAGTTCACCGGGGAGCTGTTTTTT. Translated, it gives CASKLAEFTGELFF.

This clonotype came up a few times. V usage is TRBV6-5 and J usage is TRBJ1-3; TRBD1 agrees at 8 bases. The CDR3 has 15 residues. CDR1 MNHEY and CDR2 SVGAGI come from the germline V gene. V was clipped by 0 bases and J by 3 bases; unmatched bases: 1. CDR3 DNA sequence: TGTGCCAGCAGTTACTCCGACAGGGGTGGAAACACCATATATTTT. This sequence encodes CASSYSDRGGNTIYF.

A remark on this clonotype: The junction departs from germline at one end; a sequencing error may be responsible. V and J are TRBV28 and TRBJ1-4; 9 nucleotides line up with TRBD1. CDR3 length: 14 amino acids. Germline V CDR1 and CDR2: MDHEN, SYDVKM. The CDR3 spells CASSTGTGYEELFF. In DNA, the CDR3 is TGTGCCAGCAGTACCGGGACAGGGTATGAAGAACTGTTTTTT.

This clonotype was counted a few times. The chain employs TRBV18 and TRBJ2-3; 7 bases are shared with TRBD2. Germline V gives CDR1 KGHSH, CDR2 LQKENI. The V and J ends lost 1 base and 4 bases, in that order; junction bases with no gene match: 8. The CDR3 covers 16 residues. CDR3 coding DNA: TGTGCCAGCTCACCACTTGACGGGAGGCAAGCAGATACGCAGTATTTT. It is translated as CASSPLDGRQADTQYF.

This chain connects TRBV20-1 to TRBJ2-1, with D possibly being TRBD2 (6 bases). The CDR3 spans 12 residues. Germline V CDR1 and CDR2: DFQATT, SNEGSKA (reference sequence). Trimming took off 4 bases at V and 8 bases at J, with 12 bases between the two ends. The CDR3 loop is CSAMRGRDEQFF. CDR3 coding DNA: TGCAGTGCTATGCGGGGCAGGGATGAGCAGTTCTTC.

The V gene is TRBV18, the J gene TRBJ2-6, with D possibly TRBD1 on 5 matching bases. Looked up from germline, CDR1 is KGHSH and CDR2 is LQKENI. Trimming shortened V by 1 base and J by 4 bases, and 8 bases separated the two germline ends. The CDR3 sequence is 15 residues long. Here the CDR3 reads CASSPQGMGANVLTF. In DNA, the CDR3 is TGTGCCAGCTCACCACAGGGGATGGGGGCCAACGTCCTGACTTTC.

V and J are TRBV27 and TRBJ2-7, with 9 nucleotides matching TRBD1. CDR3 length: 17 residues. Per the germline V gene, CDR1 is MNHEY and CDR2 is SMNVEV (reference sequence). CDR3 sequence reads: CATSNPGGQGFLYEQYF. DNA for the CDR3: TGTGCTACCAGCAACCCCGGGGGACAGGGATTCCTCTACGAGCAGTACTTC.

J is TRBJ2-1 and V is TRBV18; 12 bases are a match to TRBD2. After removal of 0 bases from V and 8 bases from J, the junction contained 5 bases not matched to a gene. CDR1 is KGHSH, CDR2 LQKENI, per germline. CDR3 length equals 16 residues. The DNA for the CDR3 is TGTGCCAGCTCACCACCCGGACTAGCGGGACACGATGAGCAGTTCTTC. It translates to CASSPPGLAGHDEQFF.

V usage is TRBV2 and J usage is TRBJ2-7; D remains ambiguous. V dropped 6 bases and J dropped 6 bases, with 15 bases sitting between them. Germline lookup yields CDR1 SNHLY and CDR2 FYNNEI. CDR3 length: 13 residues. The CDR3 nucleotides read TGTGCCAGCAGGGACCTAGTTGTTGGCGAGCAGTACTTC. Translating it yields CASRDLVVGEQYF.

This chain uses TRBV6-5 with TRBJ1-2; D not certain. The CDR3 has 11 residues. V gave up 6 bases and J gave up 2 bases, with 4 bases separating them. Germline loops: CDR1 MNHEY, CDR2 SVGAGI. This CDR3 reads CASRPNYGYTF. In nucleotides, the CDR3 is TGTGCCAGCAGACCGAACTATGGCTACACCTTC.

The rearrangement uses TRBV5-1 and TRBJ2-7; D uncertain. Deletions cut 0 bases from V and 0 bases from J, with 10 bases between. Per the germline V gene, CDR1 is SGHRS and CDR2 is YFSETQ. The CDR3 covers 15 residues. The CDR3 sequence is CASSLVSADSYEQYF. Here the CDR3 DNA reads TGCGCCAGCAGCTTGGTATCAGCCGACTCCTACGAGCAGTACTTC.

The CDR3 is CASSSPKLGNEQFF. CDR3 in DNA: TGTGCCAGCAGCTCCCCCAAACTAGGCAATGAGCAGTTCTTC. V gene TRBV6-1 combines with J gene TRBJ2-1; perhaps TRBD2 as D (5 bases). The germline V gene encodes CDR1 MNHNS and CDR2 SASEGT. Trimming removed 6 bases from V and 6 bases from J, with 15 bases in between. The CDR3 contains 14 residues.

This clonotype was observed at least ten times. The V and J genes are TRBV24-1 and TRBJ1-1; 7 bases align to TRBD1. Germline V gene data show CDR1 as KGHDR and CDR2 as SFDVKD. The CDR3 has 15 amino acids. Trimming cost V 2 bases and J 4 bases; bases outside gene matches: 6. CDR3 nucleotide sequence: TGTGCCACCAGTGATTCGCCAGGGGGGACCACTGAAGCTTTCTTT. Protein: CATSDSPGGTTEAFF.

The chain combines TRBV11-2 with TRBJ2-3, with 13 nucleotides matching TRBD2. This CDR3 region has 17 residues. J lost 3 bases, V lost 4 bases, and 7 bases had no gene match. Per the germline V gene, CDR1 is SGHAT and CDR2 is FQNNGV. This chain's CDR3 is CASSYRLAGGLTDTQYF. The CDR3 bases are TGTGCCAGCAGCTACCGACTAGCGGGGGGCCTAACAGATACGCAGTATTTT.

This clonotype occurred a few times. The CDR3 sequence is CASSLPPLGEQFF. CDR3 nucleotides: TGTGCCAGCAGTTTGCCCCCTCTTGGAGAGCAGTTCTTC. This sequence joins TRBV12-3 or TRBV12-4 and TRBJ2-1; D remains unclear. Trimming shortened V by 3 bases and J by 10 bases, and 13 bases separated the two germline ends. This CDR3 has 13 amino acids.